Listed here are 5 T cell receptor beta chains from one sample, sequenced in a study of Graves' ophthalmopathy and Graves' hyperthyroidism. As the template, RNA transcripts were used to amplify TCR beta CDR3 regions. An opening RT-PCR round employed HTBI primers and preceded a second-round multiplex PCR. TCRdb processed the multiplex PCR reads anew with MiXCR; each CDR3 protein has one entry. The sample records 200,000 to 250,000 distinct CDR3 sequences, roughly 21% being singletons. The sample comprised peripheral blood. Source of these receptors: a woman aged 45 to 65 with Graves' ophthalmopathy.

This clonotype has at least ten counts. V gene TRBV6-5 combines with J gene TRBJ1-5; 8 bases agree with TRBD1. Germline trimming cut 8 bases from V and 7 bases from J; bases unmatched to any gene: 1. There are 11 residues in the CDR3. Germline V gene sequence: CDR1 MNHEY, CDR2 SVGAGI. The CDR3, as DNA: TGTGCCAGCGGACAGGGCCAGCCCCAGCATTTT. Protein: CASGQGQPQHF.

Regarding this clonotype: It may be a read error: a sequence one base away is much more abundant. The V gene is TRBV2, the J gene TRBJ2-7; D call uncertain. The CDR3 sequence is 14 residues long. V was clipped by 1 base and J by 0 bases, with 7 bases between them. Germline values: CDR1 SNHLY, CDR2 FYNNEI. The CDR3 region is CASSEGLCSYEQYF. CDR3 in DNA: TGTGCCAGCAGTGAAGGACTTTGCTCCTACGAGCAGTACTTC. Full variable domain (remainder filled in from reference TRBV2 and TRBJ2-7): EPEVTQTPSHQVTQMGQEVILRCVPISNHLYFYWYRQILGQKVEFLVSFYNNEISEKSEIFDDQFSVERPDGSNFTLKIRSTKLEDSAMYFCASSEGLCSYEQYFGPGTRLTVT.

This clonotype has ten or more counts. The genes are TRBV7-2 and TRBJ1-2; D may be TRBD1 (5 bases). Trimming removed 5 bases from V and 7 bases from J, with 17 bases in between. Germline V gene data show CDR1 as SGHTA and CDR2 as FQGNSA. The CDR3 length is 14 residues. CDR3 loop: CASSPGGVSSGYTF. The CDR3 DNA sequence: TGTGCCAGCAGCCCCGGAGGGGTATCTAGTGGCTACACCTTC.

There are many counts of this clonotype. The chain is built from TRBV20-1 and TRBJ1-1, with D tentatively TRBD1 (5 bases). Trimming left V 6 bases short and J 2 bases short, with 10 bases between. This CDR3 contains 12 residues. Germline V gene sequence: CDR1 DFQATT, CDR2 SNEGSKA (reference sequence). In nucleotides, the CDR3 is TGCAGTGCCAGGCGGGGCAACACTGAAGCTTTCTTT. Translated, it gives CSARRGNTEAFF.

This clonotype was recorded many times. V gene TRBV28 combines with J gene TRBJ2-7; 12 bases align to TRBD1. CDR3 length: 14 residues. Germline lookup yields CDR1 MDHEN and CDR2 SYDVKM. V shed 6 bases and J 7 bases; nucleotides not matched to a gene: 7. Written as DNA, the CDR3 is TGTGCCAGCAGCACCGGGACAGGGGGCGTTGAGCAGTACTTC. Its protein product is CASSTGTGGVEQYF.